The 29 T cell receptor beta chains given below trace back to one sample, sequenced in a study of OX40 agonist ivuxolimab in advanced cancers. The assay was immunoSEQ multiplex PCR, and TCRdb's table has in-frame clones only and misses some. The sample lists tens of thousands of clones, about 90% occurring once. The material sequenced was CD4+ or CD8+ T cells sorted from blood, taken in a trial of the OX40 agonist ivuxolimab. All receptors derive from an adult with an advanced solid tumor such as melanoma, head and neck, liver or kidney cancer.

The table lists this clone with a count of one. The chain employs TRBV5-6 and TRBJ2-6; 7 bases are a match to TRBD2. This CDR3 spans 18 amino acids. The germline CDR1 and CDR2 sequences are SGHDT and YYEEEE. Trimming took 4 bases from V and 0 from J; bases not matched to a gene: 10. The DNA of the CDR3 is TGTGCCAGCAGCGGGCGGGGGACTCCCTACTCTGGGGCCAACGTCCTGACTTTC. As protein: CASSGRGTPYSGANVLTF.

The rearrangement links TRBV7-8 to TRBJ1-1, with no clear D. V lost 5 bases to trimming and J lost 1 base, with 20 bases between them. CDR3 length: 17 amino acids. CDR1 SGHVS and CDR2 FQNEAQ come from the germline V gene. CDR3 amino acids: CASSPNRDMKRNTEAFF. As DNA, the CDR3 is TGTGCCAGCAGCCCTAACCGCGACATGAAAAGGAACACTGAAGCTTTCTTT.

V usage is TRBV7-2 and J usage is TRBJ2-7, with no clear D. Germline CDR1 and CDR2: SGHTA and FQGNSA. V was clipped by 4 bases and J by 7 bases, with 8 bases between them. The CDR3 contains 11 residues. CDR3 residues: CASSSGREQYF. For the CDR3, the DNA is TGTGCCAGCAGCTCTGGCCGAGAGCAGTACTTC.

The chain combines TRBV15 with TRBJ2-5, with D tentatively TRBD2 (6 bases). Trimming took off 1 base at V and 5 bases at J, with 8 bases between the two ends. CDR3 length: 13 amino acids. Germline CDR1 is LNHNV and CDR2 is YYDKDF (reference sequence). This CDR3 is CATSRGGDETQYF. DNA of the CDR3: TGTGCCACCAGCAGAGGGGGGGATGAGACCCAGTACTTC.

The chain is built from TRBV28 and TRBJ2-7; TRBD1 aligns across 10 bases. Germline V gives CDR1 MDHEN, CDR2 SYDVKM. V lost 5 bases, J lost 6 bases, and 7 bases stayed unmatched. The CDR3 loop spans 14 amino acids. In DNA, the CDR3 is TGTGCCAGCAGTCCAAGGACAGGGGGTGGCGAGCAGTACTTC. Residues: CASSPRTGGGEQYF.

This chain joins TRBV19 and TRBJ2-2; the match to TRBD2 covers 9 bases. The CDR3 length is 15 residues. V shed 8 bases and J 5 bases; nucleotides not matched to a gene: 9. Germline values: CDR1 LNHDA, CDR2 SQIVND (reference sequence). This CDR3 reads CASCKREVGTGELFF. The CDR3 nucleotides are TGTGCCAGTTGCAAGCGGGAGGTTGGAACCGGGGAGCTGTTTTTT. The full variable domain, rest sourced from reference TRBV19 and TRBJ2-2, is DGGITQSPKYLFRKEGQNVTLSCEQNLNHDAMYWYRQDPGQGLRLIYYSQIVNDFQKGDIAEGYSVSREKKESFPLTVTSAQKNPTAFYLCASCKREVGTGELFFGEGSRLTVL.

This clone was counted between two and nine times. CDR3 coding DNA: TGTGCCAGCAGCTCTGACAGGAGAGGGGAGCTGTTTTTT. It specifies CASSSDRRGELFF. The V gene is TRBV7-8, the J gene TRBJ2-2, with a weak D call TRBD1 (6 bases). V gave up 4 bases and J gave up 8 bases, with 11 bases separating them. The CDR3 is 13 amino acids. Germline values: CDR1 SGHVS, CDR2 FQNEAQ. The full variable domain, its missing parts supplied by reference TRBV7-8 and TRBJ2-2, is GAGVSQSPRYKVAKRGQDVALRCDPISGHVSLFWYQQALGQGPEFLTYFQNEAQLDKSGLPSDRFFAERPEGSVSTLKIQRTQQEDSAVYLCASSSDRRGELFFGEGSRLTVL.

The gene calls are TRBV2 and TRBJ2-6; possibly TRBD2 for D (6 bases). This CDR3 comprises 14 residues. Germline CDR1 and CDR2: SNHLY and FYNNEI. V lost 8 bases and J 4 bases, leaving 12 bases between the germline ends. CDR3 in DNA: TGTGCCAGCGGTGGAGGGGTAGGGGCCAACGTCCTGACTTTC. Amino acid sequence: CASGGGVGANVLTF.

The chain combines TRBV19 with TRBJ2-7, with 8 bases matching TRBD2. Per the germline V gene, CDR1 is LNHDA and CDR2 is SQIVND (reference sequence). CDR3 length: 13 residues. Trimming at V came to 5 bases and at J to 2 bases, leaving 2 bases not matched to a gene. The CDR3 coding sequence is TGTGCCAGTAGTGTGGGACTAGCCTACGAGCAGTACTTC. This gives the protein CASSVGLAYEQYF. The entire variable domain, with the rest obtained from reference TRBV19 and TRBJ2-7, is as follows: DGGITQSPKYLFRKEGQNVTLSCEQNLNHDAMYWYRQDPGQGLRLIYYSQIVNDFQKGDIAEGYSVSREKKESFPLTVTSAQKNPTAFYLCASSVGLAYEQYFGPGTRLTVT.

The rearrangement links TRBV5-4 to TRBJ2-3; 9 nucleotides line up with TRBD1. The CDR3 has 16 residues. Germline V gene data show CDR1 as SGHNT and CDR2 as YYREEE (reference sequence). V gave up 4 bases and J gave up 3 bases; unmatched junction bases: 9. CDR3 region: CASSIKTGGGTDTQYF. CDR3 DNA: TGTGCCAGCAGCATTAAGACAGGGGGAGGAACAGATACGCAGTATTTT.

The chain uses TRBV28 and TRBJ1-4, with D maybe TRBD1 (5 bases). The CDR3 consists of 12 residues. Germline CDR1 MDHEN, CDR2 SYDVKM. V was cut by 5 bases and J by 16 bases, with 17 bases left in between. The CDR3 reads CASSPRDLRPFF. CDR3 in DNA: TGTGCCAGCAGTCCCCGGGACCTCCGACCGTTTTTT.

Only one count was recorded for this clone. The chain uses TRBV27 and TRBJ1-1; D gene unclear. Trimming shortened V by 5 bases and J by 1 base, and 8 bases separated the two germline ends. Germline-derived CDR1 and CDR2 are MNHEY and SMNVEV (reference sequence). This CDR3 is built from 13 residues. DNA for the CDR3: TGTGCCAGCAGTCCGTTGGGGAACACTGAAGCTTTCTTT. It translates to CASSPLGNTEAFF.

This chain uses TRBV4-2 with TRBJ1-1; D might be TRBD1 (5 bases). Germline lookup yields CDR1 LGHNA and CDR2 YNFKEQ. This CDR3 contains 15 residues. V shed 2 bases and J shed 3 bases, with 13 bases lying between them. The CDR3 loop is CASSQNRGGDTEAFF. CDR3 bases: TGTGCCAGCAGCCAAAACCGGGGAGGGGACACTGAAGCTTTCTTT.

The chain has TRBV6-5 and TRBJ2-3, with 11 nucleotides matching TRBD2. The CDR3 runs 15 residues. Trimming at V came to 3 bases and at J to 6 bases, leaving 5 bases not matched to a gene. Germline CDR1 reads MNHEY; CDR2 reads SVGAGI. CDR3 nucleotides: TGTGCCAGCAGTTATAGCGGGGGGGTAACGGATACGCAGTATTTT. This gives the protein CASSYSGGVTDTQYF.

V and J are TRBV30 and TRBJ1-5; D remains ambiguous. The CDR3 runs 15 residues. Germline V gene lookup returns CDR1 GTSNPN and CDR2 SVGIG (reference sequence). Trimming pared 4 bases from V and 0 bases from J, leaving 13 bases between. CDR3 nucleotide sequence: TGTGCCTGGATCGGTTGGCTGTATAGCAATCAGCCCCAGCATTTT. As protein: CAWIGWLYSNQPQHF.

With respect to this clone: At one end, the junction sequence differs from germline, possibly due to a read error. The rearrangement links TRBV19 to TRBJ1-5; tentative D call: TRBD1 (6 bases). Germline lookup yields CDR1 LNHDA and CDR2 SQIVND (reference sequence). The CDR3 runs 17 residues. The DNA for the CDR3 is TGTGCCAGTATCCGGGACATCACCCTGAAGGGGAATCGGCCCCAGCATTTT. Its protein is CASIRDITLKGNRPQHF. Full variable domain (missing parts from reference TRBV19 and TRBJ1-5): DGGITQSPKYLFRKEGQNVTLSCEQNLNHDAMYWYRQDPGQGLRLIYYSQIVNDFQKGDIAEGYSVSREKKESFPLTVTSAQKNPTAFYLCASIRDITLKGNRPQHFGDGTRLSIL.

CDR3 DNA sequence: TGTGCCAGCAGTGCGGGACTAGCGGTCCACGAGCAGTACTTC. This translates into CASSAGLAVHEQYF. The chain has TRBV2 and TRBJ2-7, with TRBD2 identical over 11 bases. This CDR3 comprises 14 residues. Per the germline V gene, CDR1 is SNHLY and CDR2 is FYNNEI. J lost 5 bases, V lost 4 bases, and 4 bases had no gene match.

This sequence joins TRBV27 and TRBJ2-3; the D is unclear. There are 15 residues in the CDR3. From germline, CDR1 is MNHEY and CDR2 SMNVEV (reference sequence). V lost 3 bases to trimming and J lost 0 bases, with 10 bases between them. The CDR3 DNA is TGTGCCAGCAGTTTGGCCACATCTAGCACAGATACGCAGTATTTT. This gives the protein CASSLATSSTDTQYF.

CDR3 in DNA: TGTGCCAGCAGCTCCTCATTCTCCACGAACTCCTACGAGCAGTACTTC. Protein: CASSSSFSTNSYEQYF. The genes are TRBV7-6 and TRBJ2-7; no definite D call. Germline V gene sequence: CDR1 SGHVS, CDR2 FNYEAQ. CDR3 size: 16 residues. V was clipped by 4 bases and J by 0 bases, with 16 bases between them.

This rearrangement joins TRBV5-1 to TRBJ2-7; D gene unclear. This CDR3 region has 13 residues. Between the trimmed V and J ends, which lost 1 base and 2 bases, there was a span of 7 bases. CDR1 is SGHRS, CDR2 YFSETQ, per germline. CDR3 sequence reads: CASSLNGAYEQYF. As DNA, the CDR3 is TGCGCCAGCAGCTTGAATGGGGCCTACGAGCAGTACTTC.

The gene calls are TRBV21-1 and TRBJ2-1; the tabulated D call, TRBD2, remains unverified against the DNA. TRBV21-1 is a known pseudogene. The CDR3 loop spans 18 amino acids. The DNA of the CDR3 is TGTGCCAGCAGCAAAGGGGGACTAGCGGGAGTAGCCTACAATGAGCAGTTCTTC. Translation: CASSKGGLAGVAYNEQFF.

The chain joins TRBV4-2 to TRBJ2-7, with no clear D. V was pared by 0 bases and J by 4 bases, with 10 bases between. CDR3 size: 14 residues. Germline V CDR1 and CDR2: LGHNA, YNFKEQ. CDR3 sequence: CASSQDGTTYEQYF. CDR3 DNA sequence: TGTGCCAGCAGCCAAGACGGCACGACATACGAGCAGTACTTC.

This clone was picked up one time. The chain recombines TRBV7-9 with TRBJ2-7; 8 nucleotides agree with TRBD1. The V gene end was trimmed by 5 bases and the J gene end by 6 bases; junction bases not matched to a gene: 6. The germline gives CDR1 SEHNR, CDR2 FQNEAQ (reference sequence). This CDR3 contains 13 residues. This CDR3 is CASSPTGTGEQYF. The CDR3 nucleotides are TGTGCCAGCAGCCCAACGGGGACAGGCGAGCAGTACTTC.

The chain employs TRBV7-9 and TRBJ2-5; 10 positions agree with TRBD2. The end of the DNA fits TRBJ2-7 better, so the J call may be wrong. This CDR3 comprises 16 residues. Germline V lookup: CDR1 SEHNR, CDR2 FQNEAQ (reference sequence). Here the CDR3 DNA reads TGTGCCAGCAGCTTCATAGCGGGAGGCCTAACCTACGAGCAGTACTTC. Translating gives CASSFIAGGLTYEQYF.

Written as DNA, the CDR3 is TGTGCCAGCAGCTCGATCGGAGGACCCCCGCAAGAGACCCAGTACTTC. It yields the protein CASSSIGGPPQETQYF. The chain carries TRBV7-6 and TRBJ2-5; weak D call: TRBD2 (5 bases). The CDR3 runs 16 residues. Germline assignment: CDR1 SGHVS and CDR2 FNYEAQ. V was pared by 4 bases and J by 2 bases, with 17 bases between.

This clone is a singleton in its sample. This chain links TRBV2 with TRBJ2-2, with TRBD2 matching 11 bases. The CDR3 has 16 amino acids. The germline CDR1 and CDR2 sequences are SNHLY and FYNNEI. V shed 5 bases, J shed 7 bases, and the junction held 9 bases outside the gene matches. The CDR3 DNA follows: TGTGCCAGCAGTCCGATTAGCGGGAGGGCCATCGGGGAGCTGTTTTTT. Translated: CASSPISGRAIGELFF. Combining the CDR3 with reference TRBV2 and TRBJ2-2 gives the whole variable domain EPEVTQTPSHQVTQMGQEVILRCVPISNHLYFYWYRQILGQKVEFLVSFYNNEISEKSEIFDDQFSVERPDGSNFTLKIRSTKLEDSAMYFCASSPISGRAIGELFFGEGSRLTVL.

This chain's CDR3 is CASSIGPTREQFF. As DNA, the CDR3 is TGTGCCAGTAGTATAGGACCCACCAGGGAGCAGTTCTTC. The V call is TRBV19, the J call TRBJ2-1; D not certain. The germline V and J ends were trimmed by 1 base and 10 bases, with 11 bases remaining between them. The germline V gene encodes CDR1 LNHDA and CDR2 SQIVND (reference sequence). The length of the CDR3 is 13 residues.

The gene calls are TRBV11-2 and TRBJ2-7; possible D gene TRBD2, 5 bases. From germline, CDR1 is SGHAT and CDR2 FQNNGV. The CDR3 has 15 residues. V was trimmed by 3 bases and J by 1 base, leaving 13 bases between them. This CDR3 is CASSLASGMSYEQYF. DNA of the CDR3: TGTGCCAGCAGCTTGGCGTCCGGGATGTCCTACGAGCAGTACTTC.

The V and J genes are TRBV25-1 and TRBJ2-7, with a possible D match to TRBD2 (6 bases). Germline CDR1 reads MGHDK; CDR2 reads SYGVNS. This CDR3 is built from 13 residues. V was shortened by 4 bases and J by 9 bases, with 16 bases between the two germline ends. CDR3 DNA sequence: TGTGCCAGCAGTGCTCCGGTGGGGGGACGGCAGTACTTC. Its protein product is CASSAPVGGRQYF.